The 22 T cell receptor beta chains below all came from one sample that was sequenced in a study of cytomegalovirus exposure and HLA in healthy donors. Researchers ran the PCR with 60 Vbeta and 13 Jbeta primers. Profiled with immunoSEQ multiplex PCR; TCRdb holds only in-frame clones, not every one. The repertoire holds under 200,000 clones, with around 84% as singletons. The specimen was PBMCs. Receptor source: a man younger than 45 in good health and CMV-seropositive.

This chain uses TRBV5-1 with TRBJ1-1; D unclear. The CDR3 runs to 13 residues. The V gene lost 4 bases and the J gene lost 0 bases, with 7 bases spanning the gap. Germline V gene data show CDR1 as SGHRS and CDR2 as YFSETQ. The CDR3 nucleotides read TGCGCCAGCAGCAGAGACATGAACACTGAAGCTTTCTTT. It codes for CASSRDMNTEAFF.

This clone was seen a few times. The chain combines TRBV11-3 with TRBJ2-3; D is unresolved. Per germline, CDR1 SGHNT and CDR2 YENEEA. Trimming cost V 5 bases and J 5 bases, with 11 bases left between them. The CDR3 totals 13 residues. CDR3 coding DNA: TGTGCCAGCAGCCTCCTAGAACGAGATACGCAGTATTTT. Protein: CASSLLERDTQYF.

The chain is built from TRBV7-9 and TRBJ1-2; 10 nucleotides agree with TRBD1. This CDR3 is built from 18 residues. The V gene's germline CDR1 is SEHNR and CDR2 FQNEAQ (reference sequence). The V segment lost 1 base and the J segment 3 bases; nucleotides outside the gene matches: 11. The chain's CDR3 is CASSLEGQGRTLYYGYTF. CDR3 DNA: TGTGCCAGCAGCTTAGAGGGACAGGGGCGAACCCTCTACTATGGCTACACCTTC. Based on the CDR3 plus reference TRBV7-9 and TRBJ1-2, the full variable domain is DTGVSQNPRHKITKRGQNVTFRCDPISEHNRLYWYRQTLGQGPEFLTYFQNEAQLEKSRLLSDRFSAERPKGSFSTLEIQRTEQGDSAMYLCASSLEGQGRTLYYGYTFGSGTRLTVV.

CDR3 nucleotides: TGTGCCAGCAGCTTATGGGACAGCCTAGAAGCTTTCTTT. Its protein is CASSLWDSLEAFF. The gene calls are TRBV7-2 and TRBJ1-1; 7 nucleotides line up with TRBD1. V was pared by 2 bases and J by 8 bases, with 5 bases of the junction left unmatched. The germline V gene encodes CDR1 SGHTA and CDR2 FQGNSA. This CDR3 comprises 13 residues.

Written as DNA, the CDR3 is TGTGCCAGTTCCCTTTTGTCCGGGAGGGACGAGCAGTACGTC. Amino acids: CASSLLSGRDEQYV. V gene TRBV7-9 combines with J gene TRBJ2-7; the match to TRBD2 covers 8 bases. V trimming: 9 bases; J trimming: 5 bases; junction bases outside the gene matches: 12. The CDR3 totals 14 residues. From germline, CDR1 is SEHNR and CDR2 FQNEAQ (reference sequence).

This clone was seen more than once but under ten times. The V gene is TRBV18, the J gene TRBJ1-1, with D possibly matching TRBD1 (5 bases). CDR1 KGHSH and CDR2 LQKENI come from the germline V gene. The CDR3 consists of 14 residues. With 4 bases removed from V and 0 bases from J, the gap between germline ends came to 9 bases. CDR3 amino acids: CASSLGQMNTEAFF. DNA for the CDR3: TGTGCCAGCTCACTCGGACAAATGAACACTGAAGCTTTCTTT.

The V and J genes are TRBV2 and TRBJ2-3, with D hard to call. The germline V gene has CDR1 SNHLY and CDR2 FYNNEI. Trimming shortened V by 6 bases and J by 6 bases, and 10 bases separated the two germline ends. The CDR3 length is 12 residues. CDR3 protein: CASRAPADTQYF. CDR3 DNA sequence: TGTGCCAGCAGGGCCCCAGCGGATACGCAGTATTTT.

The chain combines TRBV5-5 with TRBJ2-7; TRBD1 might be the D (6 bases). This CDR3 region has 14 residues. Germline V gives CDR1 SGHKS, CDR2 YYEKEE (reference sequence). V dropped 2 bases and J dropped 5 bases, with 14 bases sitting between them. CDR3 in DNA: TGTGCCAGCAGCTTAGTTACAGGGTCCCACGAGCAGTACGTC. Protein: CASSLVTGSHEQYV.

The chain is built from TRBV2 and TRBJ1-5; the match to TRBD1 covers 9 bases. The trim removed 6 bases at V and 2 bases at J, leaving 5 bases unmatched. The CDR3 sequence is 15 residues long. Germline V gene lookup returns CDR1 SNHLY and CDR2 FYNNEI. The CDR3 DNA reads as TGTGCCAGCAGCGATAGGACAGGGGGCAATCAGCCCCAGCATTTT. It translates to CASSDRTGGNQPQHF.

This chain uses TRBV6-1 with TRBJ2-5, with 11 bases lining up with TRBD2. This CDR3 has 12 residues. Germline V gene data show CDR1 as MNHNS and CDR2 as SASEGT. Here the CDR3 reads CASGRARETQYF. CDR3 nucleotides: TGTGCTAGCGGGAGGGCGAGAGAGACCCAGTACTTC.

The CDR3 DNA is TGTGCCAGCAGCGTCGCCGGGACTAGCGCGTACGGGGAGCTGTTTTTT. This codes for CASSVAGTSAYGELFF. The J gene is TRBJ2-2, the V gene TRBV9; 10 bases fit TRBD2. This CDR3 region has 16 residues. Germline assignment: CDR1 SGDLS and CDR2 YYNGEE. With V trimmed by 2 bases and J by 7 bases, 8 bases remained unmatched.

This clone has just one count. This chain links TRBV10-2 with TRBJ1-1, with 7 bases fitting TRBD1. Germline assignment: CDR1 WSHSY and CDR2 SAAADI. The V gene end was trimmed by 4 bases and the J gene end by 1 base; junction bases not matched to a gene: 12. This CDR3 has 17 residues. CDR3 loop: CASSVGLVGQANTEAFF. Written as DNA, the CDR3 is TGCGCCAGCAGTGTAGGCTTAGTTGGACAGGCGAACACTGAAGCTTTCTTT.

The chain employs TRBV6-6 and TRBJ2-5; 9 bases map to TRBD1. This CDR3 contains 15 residues. Germline assignment: CDR1 MNHNY and CDR2 SVGAGI (reference sequence). The V segment lost 7 bases and the J segment 4 bases; nucleotides outside the gene matches: 10. CDR3 region: CASKTGTGIGETQYF. The CDR3 DNA follows: TGTGCCAGCAAGACCGGGACAGGGATAGGAGAGACCCAGTACTTC.

The rearrangement uses TRBV7-2 and TRBJ1-1, with D uncertain. V shed 1 base and J shed 3 bases, with 6 bases lying between them. The length of the CDR3 is 13 residues. Germline CDR1 and CDR2: SGHTA and FQGNSA. The CDR3 nucleotides read TGTGCCAGCAGCTTAGTCGCGGACACTGAAGCTTTCTTT. It encodes CASSLVADTEAFF.

The V call is TRBV5-4, the J call TRBJ2-2; 14 positions match TRBD2. CDR3 length equals 17 residues. Germline CDR1 reads SGHNT; CDR2 reads YYREEE (reference sequence). After removal of 3 bases from V and 0 bases from J, the junction contained 1 base not matched to a gene. The CDR3, as DNA: TGTGCCAGCAGCTCGGGACTAGCGGGGGCGAACACCGGGGAGCTGTTTTTT. This codes for CASSSGLAGANTGELFF.

A single count supports this clone. V usage is TRBV27 and J usage is TRBJ1-6, with 7 nucleotides matching TRBD1. Losses at the gene ends were 8 bases for V and 7 bases for J; bases not matched to a gene: 5. CDR1 is MNHEY, CDR2 SMNVEV, per germline (reference sequence). The CDR3 is 13 residues long. The CDR3 coding sequence is TGTGCCAGCCAGGGACAGCGCAATTCACCCCTCCACTTT. Translated: CASQGQRNSPLHF.

The chain joins TRBV11-2 to TRBJ2-7; tentative D call: TRBD1 (5 bases). The length of the CDR3 is 16 residues. Trimming removed 0 bases from V and 3 bases from J, with 15 bases in between. Germline V CDR1 and CDR2: SGHAT, FQNNGV. The CDR3 here is CASSLDLPPGYYEQYF. CDR3 DNA: TGTGCCAGCAGCTTAGATCTACCTCCAGGGTACTACGAGCAGTACTTC.

This chain joins TRBV4-2 and TRBJ1-2, with 8 positions matching TRBD1. Germline loops: CDR1 LGHNA, CDR2 YNFKEQ. The junction had 8 bases not matched to a gene; V was cut back by 3 bases and J by 8 bases. The CDR3 runs 14 residues. CDR3 DNA: TGTGCCAGCAGCCAGTTCGACAGGGGAAAAGGCTACACCTTC. It specifies CASSQFDRGKGYTF.

The chain links TRBV5-8 to TRBJ1-2, with D uncertain. The V and J ends lost 4 bases and 4 bases respectively, with 11 bases between them. The CDR3 is 13 residues long. In germline, CDR1 is SGHTS, CDR2 YDEGEE. The CDR3 loop is CASSVGEFYGYTF. CDR3 bases: TGTGCCAGCAGCGTCGGAGAGTTCTATGGCTACACCTTC.

The chain uses TRBV5-1 and TRBJ1-4; D is possibly TRBD1 (5 bases). V was shortened by 5 bases and J by 0 bases, with 5 bases between the two germline ends. The CDR3 runs 13 residues. Germline CDR1 reads SGHRS; CDR2 reads YFSETQ. CDR3 residues: CASRQATNEKLFF. The DNA of the CDR3 is TGCGCCAGCAGACAGGCAACTAATGAAAAACTGTTTTTT.

This rearrangement joins TRBV7-9 to TRBJ1-4, with 7 bases lining up with TRBD1. From germline, CDR1 is SEHNR and CDR2 FQNEAQ (reference sequence). V was pared by 4 bases and J by 5 bases, with 4 bases of the junction left unmatched. The CDR3 runs to 14 residues. The CDR3 nucleotides are TGTGCCAGCAGCTCCGGACAGGCAAATGAAAAACTGTTTTTT. This gives the protein CASSSGQANEKLFF.

The chain is built from TRBV5-1 and TRBJ2-1, with TRBD2 matching over 9 bases. Trimming at V came to 0 bases and at J to 6 bases, leaving 16 bases not matched to a gene. The CDR3 loop spans 19 amino acids. Germline V gene data show CDR1 as SGHRS and CDR2 as YFSETQ. DNA for the CDR3: TGCGCCAGCAGCTTGGTGACTAGGCCCGCGGGAGGGATTCCCAATGAGCAGTTCTTC. Translated: CASSLVTRPAGGIPNEQFF. The complete variable domain, with remaining parts taken from reference TRBV5-1 and TRBJ2-1, reads KAGVTQTPRYLIKTRGQQVTLSCSPISGHRSVSWYQQTPGQGLQFLFEYFSETQRNKGNFPGRFSGRQFSNSRSEMNVSTLELGDSALYLCASSLVTRPAGGIPNEQFFGPGTRLTVL.